This is a list of T cell receptor beta chains from one sample in a study of T cell changes during pregnancy in multiple sclerosis. Clones were read by immunoSEQ multiplex PCR, and TCRdb kept only the in-frame ones, dropping some. The table shows 30,000 to 40,000 clones, with approximately 86% occurring only once. The sequencing used CD8+ T cells from peripheral blood mononuclear cells, collected before pregnancy. These receptors all stem from a female donor with multiple sclerosis, enrolled in a pregnancy study. The CDR3 runs from the conserved cysteine through the conserved F or W. A D gene is named only where the DNA matches it firmly. Not all rows give a size; the values are once, few, many and, for expanded clones, a class.

TGTGCCAGCAGCTTGGTCTCGTCGGGGTTCAACACTGAAGCTTTCTTT,CASSLVSSGFNTEAFF,NA,NA,TRBJ1-1,TRBV5-6
TGTGCCAGCAGTGTGAGGGAAGTAGACACCGGGGAGCTGTTTTTT,CASSVREVDTGELFF,few,NA,TRBJ2-2,TRBV25-1
TGTGCCTGGAGTTTACTAGCGAACAACGAGCAGTACTTC,CAWSLLANNEQYF,NA,TRBD2,TRBJ2-7,TRBV30
TGCGCCAGCAGCAAGGGGACAGGGGACCAAACCTACAATGAGCAGTTCTTC,CASSKGTGDQTYNEQFF,NA,TRBD1,TRBJ2-1,TRBV5-1
TGTGCCAGCCATAGACAGGGGGCCGATGGCTACACCTTC,CASHRQGADGYTF,NA,TRBD1,TRBJ1-2,TRBV18
TGTGCCAGCAGCCAAGGGGGCGGGAGTGGATATGAGCAGTTCTTC,CASSQGGGSGYEQFF,NA,TRBD2,TRBJ2-1,TRBV4-2
TGTGCCAGCAGTTTGCCATACGGTCCCTACGAGCAGTACTTC,CASSLPYGPYEQYF,once,NA,TRBJ2-7,TRBV28
TGTGCCAGCCTCGAGCAGGGGATGGCCGTAAGCAATGAGCAGTTCTTC,CASLEQGMAVSNEQFF,NA,NA,TRBJ2-1,TRBV7-9
TGCGCCAGCAGCCAAGATTCGGCAGGGAGCACAGATACGCAGTATTTT,CASSQDSAGSTDTQYF,NA,NA,TRBJ2-3,TRBV4-3
TGTGCCAGCAGCTTAGCTCCGGGACTAGATACGGATACGCAGTATTTT,CASSLAPGLDTDTQYF,NA,TRBD2,TRBJ2-3,TRBV7-6
TGTGCCAGCAGCCCCGGGACAGCCACAGATACGCAGTATTTT,CASSPGTATDTQYF,NA,TRBD1,TRBJ2-3,TRBV7-3
TGTGCCAGCAGCGAAATCGGGGGGGGGAACACTGAAGCTTTCTTT,CASSEIGGGNTEAFF,few,NA,TRBJ1-1,TRBV7-3
TGTGCCAGCAGCTTACTTTGGACAGGGGAAACTGAAGCTTTCTTT,CASSLLWTGETEAFF,NA,TRBD1,TRBJ1-1,TRBV11-3
TGTGCCAGCAGTCCCGGGACAGAGATCAATGAGCAGTTCTTC,CASSPGTEINEQFF,NA,TRBD1,TRBJ2-1,TRBV6-4
TGCGCCAGCAGCCAAGATACAGTTTTTTATGGCTACACCTTC,CASSQDTVFYGYTF,NA,NA,TRBJ1-2,TRBV4-3
TGTGCCAGCAGTTTATTGGGGGGTGAGGCTTTCTTT,CASSLLGGEAFF,few,NA,TRBJ1-1,TRBV27
TGTGCCAGCACAAAAACGGAGTACAATGAGCAGTTCTTC,CASTKTEYNEQFF,few,NA,TRBJ2-1,TRBV25-1
TGTGCCAGCAGCCAGGGGAGCTCCTACGAGCAGTACTTC,CASSQGSSYEQYF,NA,NA,TRBJ2-7,TRBV7-9
TGTGCCAGTAGTTTCCGGGACACCAATAATTCACCCCTCCACTTT,CASSFRDTNNSPLHF,NA,NA,TRBJ1-6,TRBV19
TGTGCCAGCAGTTCCTCTAGCGCTCCCCACGAGCAGTACTTC,CASSSSSAPHEQYF,NA,NA,TRBJ2-7,TRBV27
TGTGCCAGCAGCTTAGAGGGGGAGGGGACCCACACCGGGGAGCTGTTTTTT,CASSLEGEGTHTGELFF,NA,TRBD2,TRBJ2-2,TRBV11-2
TGTGCCTGGAGTCCCCGGGACATCCTATTTAGCTCCTATAATTCACCCCTCCACTTT,CAWSPRDILFSSYNSPLHF,NA,NA,TRBJ1-6,TRBV30
TGTGCCAGCAGCTTAACAGACTATGGCTACACCTTC,CASSLTDYGYTF,NA,NA,TRBJ1-2,TRBV11-2
TGCGCCAGCAGCTGGAGCGGACAGGGCTACGAGCAGTACTTC,CASSWSGQGYEQYF,NA,TRBD1,TRBJ2-7,TRBV5-1
TGTGCCATCAGTGACGACAGGGCCGGGGGCTATGGCTACACCTTC,CAISDDRAGGYGYTF,NA,TRBD1,TRBJ1-2,TRBV10-3
TGTGCCACCAGCGGTCGGGAGCTACCTTCACCCCTCCACTTT,CATSGRELPSPLHF,once,NA,TRBJ1-6,TRBV15
TGTGCCAGCAGCCCCGGGACAGGGGGAACTGAAGCTTTCTTT,CASSPGTGGTEAFF,few,TRBD1,TRBJ1-1,TRBV6-5
TGTGCCAGCAGTTACCCAGGGTTTTACTCACCCCTCCACTTT,CASSYPGFYSPLHF,NA,NA,TRBJ1-6,TRBV6-5
TGTGCCAGTAGTGAACAGGGGAACTACAATGAGCAGTTCTTC,CASSEQGNYNEQFF,NA,TRBD1,TRBJ2-1,TRBV19
TGTGCCAGCAGCTTACCCCCTATATTTGAGCAGTTCTTC,CASSLPPIFEQFF,few,NA,TRBJ2-1,TRBV7-2
TGTGCCAGCAGCTCCCCTTGGGCTAGCGGGAACCAAGAGACCCAGTACTTC,CASSSPWASGNQETQYF,NA,TRBD2,TRBJ2-5,TRBV11-2
TGTGCCAGCAGCCTTTTAACCGGGACAGGGTATGAGCAGTTCTTC,CASSLLTGTGYEQFF,NA,TRBD1,TRBJ2-1,TRBV28
TGCGCCAGCAGCCTCCTGGGAGCCACAGATACGCAGTATTTT,CASSLLGATDTQYF,NA,NA,TRBJ2-3,TRBV4-1
TGTGCCAGCAGCTTACCTAGCGGGAGTCACTACAATGAGCAGTTCTTC,CASSLPSGSHYNEQFF,many,TRBD2,TRBJ2-1,TRBV7-9
TGTGCCAGCAGCCAAGACCGCCCGACAGGACTAGCGTACACCGGGGAGCTGTTTTTT,CASSQDRPTGLAYTGELFF,once,TRBD2,TRBJ2-2,TRBV14
TGCAGCGTTGTGGGGGGGACCTACGAGCAGTACTTC,CSVVGGTYEQYF,NA,TRBD2,TRBJ2-7,TRBV29-1
TGTGCCAGCAGCCAAGTCTTTGCCGGGACAGGCTACAATGAGCAGTTCTTC,CASSQVFAGTGYNEQFF,NA,TRBD1,TRBJ2-1,TRBV4-2
TGTGCCAGCAGTGAAATTCAGGGATCTGAGTTCAGTTATGGCTACACCTTC,CASSEIQGSEFSYGYTF,NA,NA,TRBJ1-2,TRBV2
TGTGCCAGCAGTTCCCCCTTCCAGCGGGAAAATGAGCAGTTCTTC,CASSSPFQRENEQFF,NA,TRBD2,TRBJ2-1,TRBV6-6
TGTGCCAGCAGTCCCGACAGGGGGGTCTACAATGAGCAGTTCTTC,CASSPDRGVYNEQFF,NA,TRBD1,TRBJ2-1,TRBV27
TGCGCCAGCAGCCAAGAACCCGGCTACAATGAGCAGTTCTTC,CASSQEPGYNEQFF,NA,NA,TRBJ2-1,TRBV4-1
TGTGCCGCAGGCAGGTTGACGGGACAGGGAACCGGGGAGCTGTTTTTT,CAAGRLTGQGTGELFF,NA,TRBD1,TRBJ2-2,TRBV19
TGTGCCAGCAGCCCGCACGAAGGGGGACTAGCCGGTTCAGAGACCCAGTACTTC,CASSPHEGGLAGSETQYF,NA,TRBD2,TRBJ2-5,TRBV9
TGTGCCACCAGCAGAGGACTAGCGGGAGGGCCTTCCTACGAGCAGTACTTC,CATSRGLAGGPSYEQYF,NA,TRBD2,TRBJ2-7,TRBV15
TGTGCCAGCAGCCCTCCGACGGGACAACCCCAAGAGACCCAGTACTTC,CASSPPTGQPQETQYF,NA,NA,TRBJ2-5,TRBV7-9
TGTGCCAGCAGCTTAGTGGGGACAGGGTTAAACATTCAGTACTTC,CASSLVGTGLNIQYF,NA,TRBD1,TRBJ2-4,TRBV7-9
TGTGCCAGCAGCCAATGGAGTATTGACAGGGCCAGGGGCTATGGCTACACCTTC,CASSQWSIDRARGYGYTF,NA,TRBD1,TRBJ1-2,TRBV16
TGTGCCAGCAGCCCCCGTTTCAGGGGAGAAGAAGCTTTCTTT,CASSPRFRGEEAFF,NA,NA,TRBJ1-1,TRBV4-2
TGTGCCAGCAGCGGCCAGCGAGGGGGCCGGGGGACTCCGACCTCCTACAATGAGCAGTTCTTC,CASSGQRGGRGTPTSYNEQFF,NA,NA,TRBJ2-1,TRBV9
TGTGCCAGCAGTTTGGCGGTGCATGCTAACACTGAAGCTTTCTTT,CASSLAVHANTEAFF,few,NA,TRBJ1-1,TRBV7-8
TGTGCCAGCAGTGACGCGTATTTGAATGAAAAACTGTTTTTT,CASSDAYLNEKLFF,NA,NA,TRBJ1-4,TRBV2
TGTGCCAGCAGCTCCAGTTTCAGGGTACCGCATGGCTACACCTTC,CASSSSFRVPHGYTF,once,NA,TRBJ1-2,TRBV7-2